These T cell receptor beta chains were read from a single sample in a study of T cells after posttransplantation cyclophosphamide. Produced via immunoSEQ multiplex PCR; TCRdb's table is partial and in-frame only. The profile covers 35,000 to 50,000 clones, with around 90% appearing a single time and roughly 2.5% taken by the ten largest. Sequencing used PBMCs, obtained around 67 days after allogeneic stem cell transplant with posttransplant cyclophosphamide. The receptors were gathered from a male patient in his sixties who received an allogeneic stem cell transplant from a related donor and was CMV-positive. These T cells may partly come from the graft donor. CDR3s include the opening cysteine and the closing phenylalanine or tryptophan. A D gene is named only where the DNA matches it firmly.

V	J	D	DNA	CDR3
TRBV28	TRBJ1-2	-	TGTGCCAGCAGTTTACAGGGGAATGACTATGGCTACACCTTC	CASSLQGNDYGYTF
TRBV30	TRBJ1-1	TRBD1	TGTGCCTGGACCGATACGGACAGGGGGCACGCTGAAGCTTTCTTT	CAWTDTDRGHAEAFF
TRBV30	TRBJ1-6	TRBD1	TGTGCCTGGGGGACAGGGGATAATTCACCCCTCCACTTT	CAWGTGDNSPLHF
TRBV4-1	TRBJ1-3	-	TGCGCCAGCAGCCTCCGTATCTCTGGAAACACCATATATTTT	CASSLRISGNTIYF
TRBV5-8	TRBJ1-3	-	TGTGCCAGCAGCTTAGGAGGAGCCGGCTCTGGAAACACCATATATTTT	CASSLGGAGSGNTIYF
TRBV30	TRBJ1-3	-	TGTGCCTGGAGTTGGGCAGGGGTGAGCGGAAACACCATATATTTT	CAWSWAGVSGNTIYF
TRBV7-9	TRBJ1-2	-	TGTGCCAGCAGCTCTCACTATGGCTACACCTTC	CASSSHYGYTF
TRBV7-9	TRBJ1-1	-	TGTGCCAGCAGCTATGGGGGGGCATCCGAAGCTTTCTTT	CASSYGGASEAFF
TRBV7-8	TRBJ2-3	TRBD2	TGTGCCAGCAGCTTTAGGAGCGGTGTTTTAGCGGGAGACACAGATACGCAGTATTTT	CASSFRSGVLAGDTDTQYF
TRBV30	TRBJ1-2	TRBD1	TGTGCCTGGAGAGGGGGCCCGGGCTATGGCTACACCTTC	CAWRGGPGYGYTF